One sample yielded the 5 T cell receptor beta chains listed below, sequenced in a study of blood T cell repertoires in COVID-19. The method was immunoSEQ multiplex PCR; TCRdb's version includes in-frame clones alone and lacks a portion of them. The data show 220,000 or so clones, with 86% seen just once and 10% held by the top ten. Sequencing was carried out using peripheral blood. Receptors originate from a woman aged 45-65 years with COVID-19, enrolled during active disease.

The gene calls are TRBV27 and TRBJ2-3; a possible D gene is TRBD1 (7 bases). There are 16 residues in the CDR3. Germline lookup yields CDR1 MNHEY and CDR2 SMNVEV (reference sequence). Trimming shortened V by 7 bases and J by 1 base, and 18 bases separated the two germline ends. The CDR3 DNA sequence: TGTGCCAGCATCCACAGGGGACTGTCCGGCACAGATACGCAGTATTTT. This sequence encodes CASIHRGLSGTDTQYF.

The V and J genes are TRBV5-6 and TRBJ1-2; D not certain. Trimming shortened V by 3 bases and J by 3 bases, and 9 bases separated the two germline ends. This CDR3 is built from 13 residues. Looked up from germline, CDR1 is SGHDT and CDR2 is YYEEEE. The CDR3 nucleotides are TGTGCCAGCAGCTCCGCGTCTCACTATGGCTACACCTTC. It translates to CASSSASHYGYTF.

CDR3 DNA sequence: TGCGCCAGCAGGGATAAGCTGACAGGGAATGCGAACTATGGCTACACCTTC. It is translated as CASRDKLTGNANYGYTF. This chain connects TRBV5-1 to TRBJ1-2; 7 nucleotides line up with TRBD1. V lost 5 bases and J lost 2; bases outside the gene matches: 15. CDR3 size: 17 residues. Per germline, CDR1 SGHRS and CDR2 YFSETQ. Full variable domain (remainder filled in from reference TRBV5-1 and TRBJ1-2): KAGVTQTPRYLIKTRGQQVTLSCSPISGHRSVSWYQQTPGQGLQFLFEYFSETQRNKGNFPGRFSGRQFSNSRSEMNVSTLELGDSALYLCASRDKLTGNANYGYTFGSGTRLTVV.

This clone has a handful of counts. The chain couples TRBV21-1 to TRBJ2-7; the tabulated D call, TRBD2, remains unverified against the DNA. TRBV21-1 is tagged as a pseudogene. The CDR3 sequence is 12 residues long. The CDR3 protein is CASSKLPYEQYV. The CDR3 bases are TGTGCCAGCAGCAAACTCCCCTACGAGCAGTACGTC.

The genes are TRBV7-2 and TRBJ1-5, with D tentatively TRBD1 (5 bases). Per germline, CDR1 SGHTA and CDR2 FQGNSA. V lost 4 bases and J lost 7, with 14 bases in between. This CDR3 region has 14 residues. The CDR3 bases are TGTGCCAGCAGCTCCAGGGAAGTAGAGCAGCCCCAGCATTTT. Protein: CASSSREVEQPQHF.